This T cell receptor (beta chain) was captured by sequencing in a study of blood T cell repertoires in COVID-19. Study information: Samples of COVID-19 (acute and convalescent) were obtained from the United States, Italy and Spain.

The data were produced by immunoSEQ multiplex PCR, yet TCRdb's version contains in-frame clones alone and is incomplete. The profile shows about 200,000 clones, roughly nine tenths of them singletons. The CDR3 is 15 amino acids. Germline CDR1 and CDR2: SGHRS and YFSETQ. J gave up 5 bases and V 1 base, and 3 bases lay outside the gene matches. The chain carries TRBV5-1 and TRBJ2-5, with 12 bases fitting TRBD2. Specimen: peripheral blood. The sequence derives from a woman aged 45 to 65 with acute or convalescent COVID-19. This chain's CDR3 is CASSLTSGRFETQYF. CDR3 bases: TGCGCCAGCAGCTTGACTAGCGGGAGGTTTGAGACCCAGTACTTC. Together with reference TRBV5-1 and TRBJ2-5, the CDR3 gives the full variable domain: KAGVTQTPRYLIKTRGQQVTLSCSPISGHRSVSWYQQTPGQGLQFLFEYFSETQRNKGNFPGRFSGRQFSNSRSEMNVSTLELGDSALYLCASSLTSGRFETQYFGPGTRLLVL.